This TCR beta chain was identified during a study of T cell responses to AZD1222 COVID-19 vaccine. Some clones are missing from TCRdb's copy, which holds only in-frame ones; the method was immunoSEQ multiplex PCR. In the table there are 150,000 to 200,000 clones, more than 75% of which are singletons. Study results and limitations: Close to half of spike-specific TCRs reportedly recognize unmutated variant regions.

Remarks on this clone: The antigen remains undetermined.

Germline assignment: CDR1 SGHTA and CDR2 FQGNSA. Trimming took off 5 bases at V and 4 bases at J, with 17 bases between the two ends. The CDR3 sequence is 15 residues long. The chain recombines TRBV7-2 with TRBJ2-5; a possible D gene is TRBD1 (5 bases). Sequenced material: peripheral blood, taken on day 0 of MenACWY control vaccination. The TCR was taken from an adult in good health. DNA of the CDR3: TGTGCCAGCAGCGCTAGGGAATGGCAGGGAGAGACCCAGTACTTC. Protein sequence: CASSAREWQGETQYF.